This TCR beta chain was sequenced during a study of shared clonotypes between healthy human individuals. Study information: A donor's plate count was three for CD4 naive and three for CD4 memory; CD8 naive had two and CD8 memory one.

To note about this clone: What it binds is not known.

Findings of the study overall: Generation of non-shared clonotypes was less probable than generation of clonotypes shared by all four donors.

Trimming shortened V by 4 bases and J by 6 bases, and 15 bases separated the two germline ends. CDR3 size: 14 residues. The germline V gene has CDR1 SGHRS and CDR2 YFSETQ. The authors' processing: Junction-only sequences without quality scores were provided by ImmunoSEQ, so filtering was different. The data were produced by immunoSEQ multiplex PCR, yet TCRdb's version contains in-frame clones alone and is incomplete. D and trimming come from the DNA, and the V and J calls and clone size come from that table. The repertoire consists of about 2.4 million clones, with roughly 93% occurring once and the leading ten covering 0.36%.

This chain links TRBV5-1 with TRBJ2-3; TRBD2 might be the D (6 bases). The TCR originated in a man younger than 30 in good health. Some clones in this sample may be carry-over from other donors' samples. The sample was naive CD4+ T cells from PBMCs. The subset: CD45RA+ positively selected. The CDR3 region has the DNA TGCGCCAGCAGCGCGGGACCTCGCGAGGATACGCAGTATTTT. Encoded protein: CASSAGPREDTQYF.